One sample yielded the 10 T cell receptor beta chains listed below, sequenced in a study of cytomegalovirus exposure and HLA in healthy donors. The study ran its PCR with 60 Vbeta and 13 Jbeta primers. Profiled with immunoSEQ multiplex PCR; TCRdb holds only in-frame clones, not every one. The table records some 180,000 clones, around 85% of them present only once. Sequenced sample: PBMCs. These receptors came from a woman aged 45-65 years in good health and CMV-seronegative.

The chain recombines TRBV21-1 with TRBJ1-4. TRBV21-1 is marked as a pseudogene. CDR3 length: 15 residues. The CDR3 spells CASSFGRGRFEKLFF. DNA for the CDR3: TGTGCCAGCAGCTTTGGCCGGGGAAGATTTGAAAAACTGTTTTTT.

In DNA form, the CDR3 reads TGTGCCAGCAGCTTGAGAGATAGAGAACCTTCTGGAAACACCATATATTTT. Translating gives CASSLRDREPSGNTIYF. This chain links TRBV5-6 with TRBJ1-3; D gene unclear. This CDR3 spans 17 amino acids. In germline, CDR1 is SGHDT, CDR2 YYEEEE. Trimming pared 1 base from V and 1 base from J, leaving 15 bases between.

For the CDR3, the DNA is TGTGCCAGCACTACGGCAGGGGGCGCGAGTAACTATGGCTACACCTTC. Protein: CASTTAGGASNYGYTF. V usage is TRBV28 and J usage is TRBJ1-2; 8 positions agree with TRBD1. The germline V gene has CDR1 MDHEN and CDR2 SYDVKM. This CDR3 spans 16 amino acids. Losses at the gene ends were 7 bases for V and 1 base for J; bases not matched to a gene: 11.

This rearrangement joins TRBV27 to TRBJ1-4; a weak D match, TRBD1 (5 bases). Trimming removed 3 bases at V and 3 bases at J, with 8 bases between. CDR3 length equals 14 residues. Germline CDR1 and CDR2: MNHEY and SMNVEV (reference sequence). The DNA of the CDR3 is TGTGCCAGCAGTTTGCGGGGGTCTAATGAAAAACTGTTTTTT. Its translation: CASSLRGSNEKLFF.

The V and J genes are TRBV6-5 and TRBJ2-1; 7 bases are shared with TRBD2. Trimming cost V 8 bases and J 6 bases; bases outside gene matches: 7. The CDR3 is 13 amino acids. From germline, CDR1 is MNHEY and CDR2 SVGAGI. The chain's CDR3 is CASGGRSANEQFF. CDR3 sequence (DNA): TGTGCCAGCGGCGGGAGATCCGCCAATGAGCAGTTCTTC.

J is TRBJ1-1 and V is TRBV28, with a tentative D call TRBD1 (5 bases). The CDR3 has 13 amino acids. Deletions cut 7 bases from V and 2 bases from J, with 11 bases between. CDR1 is MDHEN, CDR2 SYDVKM, per germline. The chain's CDR3 is CASTRVRNTEAFF. The CDR3 DNA reads TGTGCCAGCACCAGGGTTCGCAACACTGAAGCTTTCTTT.

This clone was counted a few times. This sequence joins TRBV4-2 and TRBJ2-7; TRBD2 aligns across 11 bases. Looked up from germline, CDR1 is LGHNA and CDR2 is YNFKEQ. The CDR3 length is 17 residues. Trimming at V came to 3 bases and at J to 0 bases, leaving 7 bases not matched to a gene. CDR3 region: CASSHVGTSGSSYEQYF. CDR3 DNA: TGTGCCAGCAGCCACGTAGGGACTAGCGGAAGCTCCTACGAGCAGTACTTC.

This clone showed up just once. J is TRBJ2-1 and V is TRBV6-5; 13 positions agree with TRBD2. Germline CDR1 MNHEY, CDR2 SVGAGI. Losses at the gene ends were 4 bases for V and 4 bases for J; bases not matched to a gene: 1. CDR3 length: 15 amino acids. The CDR3: CASSLTSGRYNEQFF. CDR3 sequence (DNA): TGTGCCAGCAGTTTGACTAGCGGGAGGTACAATGAGCAGTTCTTC.

The CDR3 loop reads CASSLASGQGPYEQYF. As DNA, the CDR3 is TGTGCCAGCAGTTTAGCGTCGGGACAGGGGCCCTACGAGCAGTACTTC. The chain has TRBV27 and TRBJ2-7; 10 bases match TRBD1. CDR1 and CDR2 from the germline V gene are MNHEY and SMNVEV (reference sequence). Trimming at V came to 2 bases and at J to 2 bases, leaving 6 bases not matched to a gene. This CDR3 has 16 amino acids.

The chain has TRBV28 and TRBJ1-5; 8 bases map to TRBD1. Germline values: CDR1 MDHEN, CDR2 SYDVKM. Unmatched junction bases numbered 5, after V lost 3 bases and J lost 4 bases. CDR3 length: 15 amino acids. The DNA of the CDR3 is TGTGCCAGCAGTTTTGACAGGGGAGGAAATCAGCCCCAGCATTTT. This sequence encodes CASSFDRGGNQPQHF.